This T cell receptor beta chain was sequenced in a study of shared clonotypes between healthy human individuals. For each subset, genomic DNA was distributed in equal portions over several immunoSEQ plates. The data were produced by immunoSEQ multiplex PCR, yet TCRdb's version contains in-frame clones alone and is incomplete. The sample shows more than 2 million clones, about 93% of them seen only once. It was CD45RO-negative cells, positively selected for CCR7, that made up naive CD8 cells, with terminally differentiated effector memory CD45RA+ cells excluded. Those who donated, Caucasian adults without exception, all lived in Nashville, Tennessee. Study-level results: A reduction in generation probabilities was seen for non-shared clonotypes relative to those shared by all four donors.

The trim removed 5 bases at V and 5 bases at J, leaving 9 bases unmatched. The germline CDR1 and CDR2 sequences are SGHTA and FQGNSA. The CDR3 is 15 amino acids. As regards this clone: The antigen remains undetermined.

The rearrangement joins TRBV7-2 to TRBJ2-5; 9 bases match TRBD1. The sequence came from a man aged 18 to 29 in good health. Some clones in this sample may be carry-over from other donors' samples. The specimen sequenced was naive CD8+ T cells from PBMCs. The CDR3 DNA follows: TGTGCCAGCAGCCGAGGGACAGGGAAGGGGGAGACCCAGTACTTC. It yields the protein CASSRGTGKGETQYF.